This T cell receptor (delta chain) was sequenced in a study of gamma-delta T cells after stem cell transplantation. Germline-derived CDR1 and CDR2 are GEAIGNYY and EKD. The CDR3 runs 17 residues. TCRdb re-called the RT-PCR reads via CATT. The sample holds 2,500 to 3,000 delta-chain clones, 7.5% to 9% seen once. This clone was detected only a few times. An end of the junction does not agree with germline; a read error may underlie this. The chain combines TRDV2 with TRDJ2, with TRDD3 matching over 8 bases. The receptor's source is a human donor. It is not recorded whose cells these are; they may come from a transplant donor. The sample consisted of gamma-delta T cells. For the CDR3, the DNA is TGTGCCTCTGACTCCATGGGGGATTCCAGCCACACAGCACAACTCTTCTTT. As protein: CASDSMGDSSHTAQLFF.